The present TCR beta chain was sequenced within a study of blood T cells in healthy people across ages. Deletions cut 7 bases from V and 8 bases from J, with 20 bases between. This CDR3 contains 14 residues. Germline loops: CDR1 MNHEY, CDR2 SMNVEV (reference sequence). A second roughly 6 to 12 cycle PCR used barcoded and J-beta primers. TCRdb ran MiXCR on the 5' RACE reads and lists one entry per CDR3 protein. The data contain roughly 1,000,000 distinct CDR3 sequences, under 30% of them seen just once; the ten biggest clones take up approximately 0.79%. Another study also made use of these data, one on T cells of mothers and their children. That source notes: The whole RNA yield was converted to cDNA, around 1.4 ug per 15 ul.

What was sequenced was blood. This clonotype was sampled from a girl aged 2-10 years in good health. V usage is TRBV27 and J usage is TRBJ1-2; a possible D gene is TRBD1 (6 bases). Here the CDR3 reads CASTPLTGSMGYTF. DNA of the CDR3: TGTGCCAGCACCCCTTTGACAGGCTCTATGGGCTACACCTTC.